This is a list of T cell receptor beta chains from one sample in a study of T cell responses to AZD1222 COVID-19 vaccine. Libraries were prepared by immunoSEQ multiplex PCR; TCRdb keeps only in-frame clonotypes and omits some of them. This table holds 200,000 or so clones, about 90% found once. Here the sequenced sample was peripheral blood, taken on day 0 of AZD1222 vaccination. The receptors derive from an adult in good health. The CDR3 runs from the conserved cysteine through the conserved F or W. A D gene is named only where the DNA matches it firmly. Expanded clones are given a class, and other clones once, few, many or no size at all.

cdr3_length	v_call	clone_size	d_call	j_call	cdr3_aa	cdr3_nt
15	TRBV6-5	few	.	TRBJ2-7	CASTTGTPSSYEQYF	TGTGCCAGCACCACCGGGACTCCGAGCTCCTACGAGCAGTACTTC
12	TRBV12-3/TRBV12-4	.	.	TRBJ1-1	CASTQQESGAFF	TGTGCCAGCACCCAACAGGAATCCGGAGCTTTCTTT
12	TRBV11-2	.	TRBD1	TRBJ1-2	CASSPRGGHKTF	TGTGCCAGCAGCCCCAGGGGGGGGCATAAAACCTTC
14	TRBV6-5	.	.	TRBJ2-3	CASSYGYTTDTQYF	TGTGCCAGCAGTTACGGGTACACCACAGATACGCAGTATTTT
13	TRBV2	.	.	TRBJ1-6	CASSGDPYSPLHF	TGTGCCAGCAGTGGAGACCCCTATTCACCCCTCCACTTT
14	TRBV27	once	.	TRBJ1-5	CASSLRDSNQPQHF	TGTGCCAGCAGTCTCCGGGACAGCAATCAGCCCCAGCATTTT
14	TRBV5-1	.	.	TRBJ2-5	CASSERAGGETQYF	TGCGCCAGCAGCGAACGTGCCGGGGGAGAGACCCAGTACTTC
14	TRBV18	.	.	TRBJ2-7	CASSPGLRQDEQYF	TGTGCCAGCTCACCCGGTCTTCGACAAGACGAGCAGTACTTC
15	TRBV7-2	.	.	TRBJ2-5	CASSLSSAHQETQYF	TGTGCCAGCAGCTTATCGTCGGCCCACCAAGAGACCCAGTACTTC
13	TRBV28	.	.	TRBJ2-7	CASSWSETYEQYF	TGTGCCAGCAGTTGGTCTGAAACCTACGAGCAGTACTTC
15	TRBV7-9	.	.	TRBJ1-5	CASSRSWTENQPQHF	TGTGCCAGCAGCCGATCCTGGACGGAGAATCAGCCCCAGCATTTT
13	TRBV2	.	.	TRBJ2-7	CASSPVGTYEQYF	TGTGCCAGCAGCCCCGTCGGGACCTACGAGCAGTACTTC
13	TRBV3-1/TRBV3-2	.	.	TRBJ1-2	CASSHLGTPGYTF	TGTGCCAGCAGCCACCTTGGGACACCCGGCTACACCTTC
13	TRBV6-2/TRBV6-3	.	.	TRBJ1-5	CASSTSGDQPQHF	TGTGCCAGCAGTACTTCAGGGGATCAGCCCCAGCATTTT
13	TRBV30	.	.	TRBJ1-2	CAWSPGKYHGYTF	TGTGCCTGGAGTCCAGGGAAGTACCATGGCTACACCTTC
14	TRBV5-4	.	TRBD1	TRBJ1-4	CASSSGQFNEKLFF	TGTGCCAGCAGCTCGGGACAGTTTAATGAAAAACTGTTTTTT
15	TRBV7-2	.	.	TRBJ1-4	CASSYNRDPGEKLFF	TGTGCCAGCAGCTACAACAGGGACCCGGGCGAAAAACTGTTTTTT
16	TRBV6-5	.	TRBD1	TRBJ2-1	CASSYSWQGARSEQFF	TGTGCCAGCAGTTACTCGTGGCAGGGGGCCCGATCGGAGCAGTTCTTC
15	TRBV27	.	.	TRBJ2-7	CASSLSRGVRNEQYF	TGTGCCAGCAGTTTATCGCGGGGCGTCAGGAACGAGCAGTACTTC
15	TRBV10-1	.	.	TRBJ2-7	CASSRAAALDYEQYF	TGCGCCAGCAGTCGGGCAGCCGCCCTAGACTACGAGCAGTACTTC
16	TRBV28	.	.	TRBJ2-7	CASSSGGGAGSYEQYF	TGTGCCAGCAGTTCAGGGGGGGGAGCAGGCTCCTACGAGCAGTACTTC
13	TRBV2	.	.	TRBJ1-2	CASRGEDSYGYTF	TGTGCCAGCAGGGGCGAGGACAGCTATGGCTACACCTTC
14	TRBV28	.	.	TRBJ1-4	CASSWGSVNEKLFF	TGTGCCAGCAGTTGGGGCAGCGTTAATGAAAAACTGTTTTTT
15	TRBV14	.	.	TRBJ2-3	CASSQVVPRVDTQYF	TGTGCCAGCAGCCAAGTGGTGCCTCGAGTAGATACGCAGTATTTT
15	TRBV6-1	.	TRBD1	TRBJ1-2	CASSDDRGRGYGYTF	TGTGCCAGCAGTGACGACAGGGGGCGAGGCTATGGCTACACCTTC
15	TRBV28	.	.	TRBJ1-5	CASSLADNSNQPQHF	TGTGCCAGCAGTTTAGCCGACAATAGCAATCAGCCCCAGCATTTT
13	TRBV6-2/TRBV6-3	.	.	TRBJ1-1	CASSFSAGTEAFF	TGTGCCAGCAGTTTCTCTGCCGGGACGGAAGCTTTCTTT
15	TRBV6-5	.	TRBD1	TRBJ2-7	CASRYVTGGSYEQYF	TGTGCCAGCAGATACGTGACAGGGGGCTCCTACGAGCAGTACTTC
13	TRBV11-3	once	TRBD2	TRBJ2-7	CASSRGGSYEQYF	TGTGCCAGCAGCCGGGGGGGCTCCTACGAGCAGTACTTC
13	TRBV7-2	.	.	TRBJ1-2	CASSLRSGDGYTF	TGTGCCAGCAGCTTAAGGTCAGGGGATGGCTACACCTTC
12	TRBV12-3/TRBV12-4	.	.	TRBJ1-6	CASSFNIPPLHF	TGTGCCAGCAGTTTTAACATCCCACCCCTCCACTTT
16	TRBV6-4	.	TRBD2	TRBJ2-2	CASSRDGTSKTGELFF	TGTGCCAGCAGTAGGGACGGGACTAGCAAGACCGGGGAGCTGTTTTTT
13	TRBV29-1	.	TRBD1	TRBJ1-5	CSVAGQVGNAQHF	TGCAGCGTTGCTGGACAGGTCGGTAACGCCCAGCATTTT
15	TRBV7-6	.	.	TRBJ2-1	CASSLGTAMNNEQFF	TGTGCCAGCAGCTTAGGGACGGCGATGAACAATGAGCAGTTCTTC
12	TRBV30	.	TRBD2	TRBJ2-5	CAWGLVRGVQYF	TGTGCCTGGGGACTAGTTAGAGGAGTCCAGTACTTC
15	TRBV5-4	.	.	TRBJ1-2	CASSSGLVLNYGYTF	TGTGCCAGCAGCTCGGGGCTCGTCCTTAACTATGGCTACACCTTC
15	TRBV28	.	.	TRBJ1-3	CASSGAGAGGNTIYF	TGTGCCAGCAGTGGAGCAGGGGCAGGTGGAAACACCATATATTTT
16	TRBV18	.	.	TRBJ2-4	CASSPPGAAVKYIQYF	TGTGCCAGCTCACCCCCTGGGGCCGCGGTTAAGTACATTCAGTACTTC
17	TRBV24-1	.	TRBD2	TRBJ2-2	CATSDVPSGGSTGELFF	TGTGCCACCAGTGATGTCCCGAGCGGGGGCTCTACCGGGGAGCTGTTTTTT
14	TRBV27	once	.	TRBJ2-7	CASTPGDSSYEQYF	TGTGCCAGCACGCCCGGGGACTCCTCCTACGAGCAGTACTTC
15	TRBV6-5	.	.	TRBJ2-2	CASGIGAGSTGELFF	TGTGCCAGCGGGATCGGGGCAGGGAGCACCGGGGAGCTGTTTTTT
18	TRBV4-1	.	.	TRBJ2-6	CASSQDSEVRSGANVLTF	TGCGCCAGCAGCCAAGATTCCGAGGTTCGCTCTGGGGCCAACGTCCTGACTTTC